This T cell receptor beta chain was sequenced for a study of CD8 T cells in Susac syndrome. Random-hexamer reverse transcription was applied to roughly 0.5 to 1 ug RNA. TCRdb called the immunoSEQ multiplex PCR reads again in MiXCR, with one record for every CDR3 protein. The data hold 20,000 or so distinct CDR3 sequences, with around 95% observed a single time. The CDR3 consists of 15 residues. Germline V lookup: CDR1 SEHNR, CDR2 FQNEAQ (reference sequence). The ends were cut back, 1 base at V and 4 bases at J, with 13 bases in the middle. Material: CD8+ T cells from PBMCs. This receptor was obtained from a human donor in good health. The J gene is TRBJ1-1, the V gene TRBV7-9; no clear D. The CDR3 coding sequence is TGTGCCAGCAGCTTAGGCGGACTCTCCGCCACTGAAGCTTTCTTT. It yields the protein CASSLGGLSATEAFF. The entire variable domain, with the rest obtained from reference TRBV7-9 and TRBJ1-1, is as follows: DTGVSQNPRHKITKRGQNVTFRCDPISEHNRLYWYRQTLGQGPEFLTYFQNEAQLEKSRLLSDRFSAERPKGSFSTLEIQRTEQGDSAMYLCASSLGGLSATEAFFGQGTRLTVV.